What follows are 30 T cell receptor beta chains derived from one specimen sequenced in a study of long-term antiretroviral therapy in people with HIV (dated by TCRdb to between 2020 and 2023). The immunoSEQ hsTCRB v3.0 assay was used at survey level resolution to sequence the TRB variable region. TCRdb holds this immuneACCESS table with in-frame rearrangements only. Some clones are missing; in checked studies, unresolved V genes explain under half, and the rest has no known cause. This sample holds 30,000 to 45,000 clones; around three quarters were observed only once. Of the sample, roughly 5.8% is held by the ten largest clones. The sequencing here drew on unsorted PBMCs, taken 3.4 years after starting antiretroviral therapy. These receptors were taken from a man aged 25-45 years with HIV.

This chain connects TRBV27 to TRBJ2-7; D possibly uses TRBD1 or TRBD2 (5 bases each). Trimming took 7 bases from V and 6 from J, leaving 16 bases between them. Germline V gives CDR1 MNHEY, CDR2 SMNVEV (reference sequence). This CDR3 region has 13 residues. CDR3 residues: CASTGQLGAEQYF. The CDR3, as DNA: TGTGCCAGCACGGGGCAATTGGGTGCCGAGCAGTACTTC.

The CDR3 reads CASRPPGEAETQYF. CDR3 DNA sequence: TGTGCCAGCCGGCCCCCAGGGGAAGCTGAGACCCAGTACTTC. This chain connects TRBV6-1 to TRBJ2-5; TRBD1 is a possible D gene (6 bases). Trimming shortened V by 8 bases and J by 5 bases, and 18 bases separated the two germline ends. Per the germline V gene, CDR1 is MNHNS and CDR2 is SASEGT. The CDR3 runs to 14 residues.

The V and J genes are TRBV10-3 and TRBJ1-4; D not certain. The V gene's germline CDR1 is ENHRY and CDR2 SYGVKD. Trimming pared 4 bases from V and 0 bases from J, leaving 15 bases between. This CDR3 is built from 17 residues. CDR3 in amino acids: CAISGNWRDATNEKLFF. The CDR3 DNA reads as TGTGCCATCAGTGGCAACTGGAGGGATGCAACTAATGAAAAACTGTTTTTT.

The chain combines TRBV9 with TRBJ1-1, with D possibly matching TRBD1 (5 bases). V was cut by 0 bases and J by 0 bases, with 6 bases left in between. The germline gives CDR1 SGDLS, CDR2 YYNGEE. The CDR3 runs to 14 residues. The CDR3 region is CASSVGGMNTEAFF. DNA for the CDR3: TGTGCCAGCAGCGTAGGGGGCATGAACACTGAAGCTTTCTTT.

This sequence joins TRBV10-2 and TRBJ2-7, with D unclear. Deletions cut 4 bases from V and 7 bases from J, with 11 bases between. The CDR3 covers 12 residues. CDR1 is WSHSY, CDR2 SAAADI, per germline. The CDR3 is CASSGLSWEQYF. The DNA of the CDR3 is TGCGCCAGCAGTGGGTTATCGTGGGAGCAGTACTTC.

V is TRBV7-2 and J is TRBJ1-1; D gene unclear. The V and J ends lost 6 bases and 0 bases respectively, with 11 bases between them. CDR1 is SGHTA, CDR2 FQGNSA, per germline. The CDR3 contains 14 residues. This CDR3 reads CASSLTDLNTEAFF. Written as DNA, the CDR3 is TGTGCCAGCAGTTTGACGGACCTGAACACTGAAGCTTTCTTT.

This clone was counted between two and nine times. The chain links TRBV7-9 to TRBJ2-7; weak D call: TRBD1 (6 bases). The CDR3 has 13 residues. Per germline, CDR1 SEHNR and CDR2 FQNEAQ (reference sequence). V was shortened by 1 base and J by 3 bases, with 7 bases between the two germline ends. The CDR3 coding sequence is TGTGCCAGCAGCTTAGTAGGGGGCTACGAGCAGTACTTC. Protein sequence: CASSLVGGYEQYF.

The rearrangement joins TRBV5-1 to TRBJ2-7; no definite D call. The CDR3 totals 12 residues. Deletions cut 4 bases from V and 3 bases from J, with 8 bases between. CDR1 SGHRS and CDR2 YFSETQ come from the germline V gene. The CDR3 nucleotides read TGCGCCAGCAGCGTCCCAAACTACGAGCAGTACTTC. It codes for CASSVPNYEQYF.

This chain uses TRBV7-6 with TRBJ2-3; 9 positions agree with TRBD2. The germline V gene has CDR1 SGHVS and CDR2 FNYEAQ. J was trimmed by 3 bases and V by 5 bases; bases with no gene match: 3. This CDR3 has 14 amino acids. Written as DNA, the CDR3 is TGTGCCAGCAGCAATGGACTAGCGACAGATACGCAGTATTTT. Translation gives CASSNGLATDTQYF. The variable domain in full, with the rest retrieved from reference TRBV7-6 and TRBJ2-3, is GAGVSQSPRYKVTKRGQDVALRCDPISGHVSLYWYRQALGQGPEFLTYFNYEAQQDKSGLPNDRFSAERPEGSISTLTIQRTEQRDSAMYRCASSNGLATDTQYFGPGTRLTVL.

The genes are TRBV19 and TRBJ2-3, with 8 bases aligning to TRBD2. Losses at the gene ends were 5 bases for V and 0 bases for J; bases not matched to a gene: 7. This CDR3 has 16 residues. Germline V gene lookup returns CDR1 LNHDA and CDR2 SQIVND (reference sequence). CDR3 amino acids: CASSSRLARSTDTQYF. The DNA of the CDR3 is TGTGCCAGTAGTTCCAGACTAGCGAGAAGCACAGATACGCAGTATTTT.

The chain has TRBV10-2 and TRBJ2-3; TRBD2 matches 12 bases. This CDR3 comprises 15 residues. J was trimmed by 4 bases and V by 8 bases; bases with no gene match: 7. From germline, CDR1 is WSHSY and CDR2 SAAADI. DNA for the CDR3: TGCGCCAGCTCCCTGACTAGCGGGAGTGCAGATACGCAGTATTTT. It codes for CASSLTSGSADTQYF.

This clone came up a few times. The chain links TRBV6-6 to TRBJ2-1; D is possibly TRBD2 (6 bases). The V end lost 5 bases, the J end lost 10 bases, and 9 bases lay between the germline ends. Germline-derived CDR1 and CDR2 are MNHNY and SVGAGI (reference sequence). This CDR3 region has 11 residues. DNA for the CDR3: TGTGCCAGCAGTGGGAGGATGGAGCAGTTCTTC. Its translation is CASSGRMEQFF.

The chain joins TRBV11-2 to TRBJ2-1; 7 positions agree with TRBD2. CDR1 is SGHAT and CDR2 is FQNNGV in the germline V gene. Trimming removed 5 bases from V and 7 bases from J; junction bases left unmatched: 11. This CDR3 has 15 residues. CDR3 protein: CASSRASGRLNEQFF. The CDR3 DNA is TGTGCCAGCAGCAGGGCTAGCGGACGACTGAATGAGCAGTTCTTC.

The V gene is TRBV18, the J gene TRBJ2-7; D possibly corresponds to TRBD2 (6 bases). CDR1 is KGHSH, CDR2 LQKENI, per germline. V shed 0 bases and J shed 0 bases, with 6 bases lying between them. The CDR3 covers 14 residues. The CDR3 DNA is TGTGCCAGCTCACCACCCGGGAGCTCCTACGAGCAGTACTTC. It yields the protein CASSPPGSSYEQYF. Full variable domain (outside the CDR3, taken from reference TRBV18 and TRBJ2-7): NAGVMQNPRHLVRRRGQEARLRCSPMKGHSHVYWYRQLPEEGLKFMVYLQKENIIDESGMPKERFSAEFPKEGPSILRIQQVVRGDSAAYFCASSPPGSSYEQYFGPGTRLTVT.

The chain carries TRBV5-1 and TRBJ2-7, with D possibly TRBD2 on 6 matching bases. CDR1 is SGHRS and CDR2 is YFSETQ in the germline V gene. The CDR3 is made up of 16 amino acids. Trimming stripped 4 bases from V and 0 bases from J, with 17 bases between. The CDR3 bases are TGCGCCAGCAGCGGGGGGAGCCCACCGAGCTCCTACGAGCAGTACTTC. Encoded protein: CASSGGSPPSSYEQYF.

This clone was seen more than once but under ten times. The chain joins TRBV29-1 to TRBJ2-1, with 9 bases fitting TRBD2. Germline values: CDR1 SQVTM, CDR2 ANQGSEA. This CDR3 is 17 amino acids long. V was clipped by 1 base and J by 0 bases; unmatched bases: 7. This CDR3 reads CSVEGASGTSSYNEQFF. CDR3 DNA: TGCAGCGTTGAAGGGGCTAGCGGGACCAGCTCCTACAATGAGCAGTTCTTC.

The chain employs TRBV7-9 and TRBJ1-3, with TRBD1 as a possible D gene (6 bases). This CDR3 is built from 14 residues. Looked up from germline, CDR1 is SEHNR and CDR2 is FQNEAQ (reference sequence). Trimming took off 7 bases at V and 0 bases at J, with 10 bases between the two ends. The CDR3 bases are TGTGCCAGCACCACAGGGTACTCTGGAAACACCATATATTTT. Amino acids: CASTTGYSGNTIYF.

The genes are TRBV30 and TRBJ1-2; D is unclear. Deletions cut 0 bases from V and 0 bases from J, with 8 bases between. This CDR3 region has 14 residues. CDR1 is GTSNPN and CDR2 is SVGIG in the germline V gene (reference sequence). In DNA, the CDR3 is TGTGCCTGGAGTGTGAGACGAACTAACTATGGCTACACCTTC. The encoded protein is CAWSVRRTNYGYTF.

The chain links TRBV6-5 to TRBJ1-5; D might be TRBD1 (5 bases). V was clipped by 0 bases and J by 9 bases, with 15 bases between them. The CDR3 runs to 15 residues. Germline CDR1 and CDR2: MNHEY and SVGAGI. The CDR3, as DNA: TGTGCCAGCAGTTACTCGGGGGGTACAGTCTGGCCCCAGCATTTT. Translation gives CASSYSGGTVWPQHF.

CDR3 bases: TGCGCCAGCAGCCAAGAGACTGTACTCTCCTACGAGCAGTACTTC. Translated: CASSQETVLSYEQYF. This rearrangement joins TRBV4-1 to TRBJ2-7; D is unresolved. The V gene lost 0 bases and the J gene lost 0 bases, with 9 bases spanning the gap. The CDR3 runs to 15 residues. Germline lookup yields CDR1 MGHRA and CDR2 YSYEKL.

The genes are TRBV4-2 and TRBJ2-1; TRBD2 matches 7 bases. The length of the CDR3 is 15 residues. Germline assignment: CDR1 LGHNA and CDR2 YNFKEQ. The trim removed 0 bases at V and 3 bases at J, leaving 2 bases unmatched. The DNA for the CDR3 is TGTGCCAGCAGCCAAGAGGGGGAGGGCTACAATGAGCAGTTCTTC. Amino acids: CASSQEGEGYNEQFF.

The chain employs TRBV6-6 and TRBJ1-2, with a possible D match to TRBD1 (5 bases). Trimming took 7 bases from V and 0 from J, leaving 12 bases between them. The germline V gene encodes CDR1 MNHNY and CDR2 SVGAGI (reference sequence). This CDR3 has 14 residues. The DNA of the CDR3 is TGTGCCAGCACTGGGGCCAGCACTAACTATGGCTACACCTTC. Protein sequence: CASTGASTNYGYTF.

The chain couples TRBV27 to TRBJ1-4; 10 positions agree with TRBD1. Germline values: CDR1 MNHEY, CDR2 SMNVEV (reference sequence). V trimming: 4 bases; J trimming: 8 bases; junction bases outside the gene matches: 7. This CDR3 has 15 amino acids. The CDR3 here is CASSSLGTGDEKLFF. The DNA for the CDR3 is TGTGCCAGCAGTTCGCTGGGGACAGGGGACGAAAAACTGTTTTTT.

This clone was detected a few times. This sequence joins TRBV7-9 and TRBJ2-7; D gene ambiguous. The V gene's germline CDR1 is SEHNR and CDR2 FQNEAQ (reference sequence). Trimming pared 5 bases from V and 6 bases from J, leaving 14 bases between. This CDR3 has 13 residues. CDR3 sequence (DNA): TGTGCCAGCAGCAGGTACCGGGCCGGCGAGCAGTACTTC. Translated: CASSRYRAGEQYF.

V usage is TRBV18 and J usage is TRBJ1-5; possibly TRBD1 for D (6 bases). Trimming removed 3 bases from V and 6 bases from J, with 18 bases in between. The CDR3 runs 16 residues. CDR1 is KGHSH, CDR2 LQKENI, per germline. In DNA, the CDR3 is TGTGCCAGCTCACCGATAACCACAGGGTCCGGTCAGCCCCAGCATTTT. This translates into CASSPITTGSGQPQHF. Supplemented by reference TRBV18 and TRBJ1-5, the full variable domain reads NAGVMQNPRHLVRRRGQEARLRCSPMKGHSHVYWYRQLPEEGLKFMVYLQKENIIDESGMPKERFSAEFPKEGPSILRIQQVVRGDSAAYFCASSPITTGSGQPQHFGDGTRLSIL.

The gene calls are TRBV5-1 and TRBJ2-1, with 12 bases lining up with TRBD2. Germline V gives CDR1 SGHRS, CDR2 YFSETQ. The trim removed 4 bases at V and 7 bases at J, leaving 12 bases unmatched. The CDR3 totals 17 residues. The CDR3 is CASSPGTSGLPRNEQFF. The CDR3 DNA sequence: TGCGCCAGCAGCCCCGGGACTAGCGGGCTCCCAAGGAATGAGCAGTTCTTC.

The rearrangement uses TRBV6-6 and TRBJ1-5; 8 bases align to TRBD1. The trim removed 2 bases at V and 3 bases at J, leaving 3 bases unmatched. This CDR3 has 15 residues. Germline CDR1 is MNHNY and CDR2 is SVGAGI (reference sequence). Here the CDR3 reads CASSYGQGLNQPQHF. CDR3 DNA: TGTGCCAGCAGTTACGGACAGGGTCTCAATCAGCCCCAGCATTTT.

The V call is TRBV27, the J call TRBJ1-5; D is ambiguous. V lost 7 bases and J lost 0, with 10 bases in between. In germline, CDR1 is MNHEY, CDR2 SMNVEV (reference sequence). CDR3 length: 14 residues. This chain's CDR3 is CASNGLNSNQPQHF. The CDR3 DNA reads TGTGCCAGCAACGGTTTAAATAGCAATCAGCCCCAGCATTTT.

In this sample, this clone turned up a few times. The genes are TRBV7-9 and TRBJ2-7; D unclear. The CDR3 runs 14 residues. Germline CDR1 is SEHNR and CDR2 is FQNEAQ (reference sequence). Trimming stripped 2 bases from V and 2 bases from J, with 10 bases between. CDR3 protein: CASSLLAGAYEQYF. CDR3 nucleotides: TGTGCCAGCAGCTTACTTGCAGGAGCCTACGAGCAGTACTTC.

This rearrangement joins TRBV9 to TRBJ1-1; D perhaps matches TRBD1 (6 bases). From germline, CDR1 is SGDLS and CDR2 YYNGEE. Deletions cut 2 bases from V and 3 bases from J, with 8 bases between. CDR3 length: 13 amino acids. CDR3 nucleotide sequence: TGTGCCAGCAGCGTTGGGGGCGACACTGAAGCTTTCTTT. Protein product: CASSVGGDTEAFF.